This T cell receptor beta chain derives from a study of CD8 T cells in ankylosing spondylitis. TCRdb reprocessed the 5' RACE reads with MiXCR, giving one entry per CDR3 protein. The sample gives some 87,000 distinct CDR3 sequences, around 25% of which show up once; roughly 59% is in the top ten. This CDR3 is built from 15 residues. The germline gives CDR1 SNHLY, CDR2 FYNNEI. Deletions cut 4 bases from V and 4 bases from J, with 16 bases between. This TCR was recovered from a male donor with ankylosing spondylitis or in good health (not recorded which). Material: blood, either unsorted or a sorted T cell fraction (not recorded which). The V gene is TRBV2, the J gene TRBJ1-1; tentative D call: TRBD1 (5 bases). Written as DNA, the CDR3 is TGTGCCAGCAGTGGGGGACGCAGGGTTAGCACTGAAGCTTTCTTT. Amino acids: CASSGGRRVSTEAFF.